These T cell receptor beta chains were read from a single sample in a study of post-analysis software for immune sequencing data. TCRdb reprocessed the PCR reads with MiXCR, giving one entry per CDR3 protein. The sample lists roughly 400,000 distinct CDR3 sequences; 30% to 40% were seen once. Specimen: blood. These receptors all come from a girl aged 2 to 10 with multiple sclerosis. Both conserved end residues are part of each CDR3. A D gene is named only where the DNA matches it firmly. Some rows have no size entry. The others give once, few or many, or a class for an expanded clone.

V	size	length	J	D	DNA	CDR3
TRBV12-3/TRBV12-4	-	14	TRBJ2-7	TRBD2	TGTGCCAGCAGTTTAGGCGGGAGCGCCTACGAGCAGTACTTC	CASSLGGSAYEQYF
TRBV11-3	-	14	TRBJ2-1	-	TGTGCCAGCAGCTTAGGATCCAGTGACAATGAGCAGTTCTTC	CASSLGSSDNEQFF
TRBV7-8	-	17	TRBJ1-2	TRBD1	TGTGCCAGCAGCTTAGACAGGGGATTTCTAGCTAACTATGGCTACACCTTC	CASSLDRGFLANYGYTF
TRBV3-1	-	15	TRBJ1-2	TRBD1	TGTGCCAGCAGCTGGGGACAGGGGGCCCACTATGGCTACACCTTC	CASSWGQGAHYGYTF
TRBV6-1	many	13	TRBJ1-1	TRBD1	TGTATCTCAAGGGGGCAGATGAACACTGAAGCTTTCTTT	CISRGQMNTEAFF
TRBV27	-	14	TRBJ1-2	TRBD1	TGTGCCAGCAGTCGGACAGGGGGCAGGTATGGCTACACCTTC	CASSRTGGRYGYTF
TRBV29-1	-	13	TRBJ1-2	-	TGCAGCGTTGAAGAGCAGGGGCCCCATGGCTACACCTTC	CSVEEQGPHGYTF
TRBV7-6	-	18	TRBJ2-3	TRBD1	TGTGCCAGCAGCTTATTGTACCCCGGGACAGGCGGTACAGATACGCGGTATTTT	CASSLLYPGTGGTDTRYF
TRBV21-1	-	17	TRBJ1-5	-	TGTGCCAGCAGCAAACTGGCGGGACAGACCCTTAATCAGCCCCAGCATTTT	CASSKLAGQTLNQPQHF
TRBV29-1	-	14	TRBJ2-1	TRBD2	TGCAGCGCCTGGCCTAGCGGGACAAGGAGTGAGCAGTTCTTC	CSAWPSGTRSEQFF
TRBV7-3	-	12	TRBJ1-1	-	TGTGCCAGCAGTTACAGGGTCACTGAAGCTTTCTTT	CASSYRVTEAFF
TRBV12-3/TRBV12-4	few	18	TRBJ2-4	TRBD2	TGTGCCAGCAGTCTTACTAGCGGGAGGGCAAGGACCAAAAACATTCAGTACTTC	CASSLTSGRARTKNIQYF
TRBV28	-	17	TRBJ2-5	-	TGTGCCAGCAGGGCCGGTCTCGAGGCTTCTTTCGGGGAGACCCAGTACTTC	CASRAGLEASFGETQYF
TRBV6-2/TRBV6-3	few	14	TRBJ1-6	TRBD1	TGTGCCAGCACCAGGGACAGGAGGAATTCACCCCTCCACTTT	CASTRDRRNSPLHF
TRBV13	-	13	TRBJ1-2	-	TGTGCCAGCAGGGCAGGGCAGGACTATGGCTACACCTTC	CASRAGQDYGYTF
TRBV4-1	few	14	TRBJ2-7	-	TGCGCCAGCAGCCCGATGGAGGGCCGCTACGAGCAGTACTTC	CASSPMEGRYEQYF